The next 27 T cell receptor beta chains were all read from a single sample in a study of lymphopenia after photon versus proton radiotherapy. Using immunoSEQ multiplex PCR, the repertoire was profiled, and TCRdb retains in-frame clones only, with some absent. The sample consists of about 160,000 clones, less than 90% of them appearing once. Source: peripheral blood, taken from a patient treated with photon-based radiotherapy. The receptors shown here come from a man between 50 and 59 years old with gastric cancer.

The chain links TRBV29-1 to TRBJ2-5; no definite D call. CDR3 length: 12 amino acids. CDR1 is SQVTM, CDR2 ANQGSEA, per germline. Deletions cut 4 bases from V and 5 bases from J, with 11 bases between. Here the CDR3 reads CSVGSGEETQYF. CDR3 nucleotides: TGCAGCGTTGGGTCAGGTGAGGAGACCCAGTACTTC.

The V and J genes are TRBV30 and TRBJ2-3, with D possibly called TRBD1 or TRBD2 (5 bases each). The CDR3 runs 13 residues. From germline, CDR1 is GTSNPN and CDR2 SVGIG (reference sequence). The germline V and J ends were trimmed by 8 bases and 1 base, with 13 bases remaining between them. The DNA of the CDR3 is TGTGCCAGGGACGCTGTGGGCACAGATACGCAGTATTTT. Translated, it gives CARDAVGTDTQYF.

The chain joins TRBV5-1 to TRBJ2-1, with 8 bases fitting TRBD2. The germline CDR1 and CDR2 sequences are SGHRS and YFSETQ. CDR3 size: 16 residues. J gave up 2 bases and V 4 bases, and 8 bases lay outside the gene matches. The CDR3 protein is CASSILTSGPYNEQFF. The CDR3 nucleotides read TGCGCCAGCAGCATCCTTACTAGCGGCCCCTACAATGAGCAGTTCTTC.

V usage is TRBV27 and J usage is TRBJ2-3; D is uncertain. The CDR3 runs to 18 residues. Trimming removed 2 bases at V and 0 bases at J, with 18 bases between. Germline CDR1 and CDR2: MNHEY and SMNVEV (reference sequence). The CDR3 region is CASSLGPTGPRSTDTQYF. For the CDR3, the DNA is TGTGCCAGCAGTTTAGGGCCGACCGGGCCCCGGAGCACAGATACGCAGTATTTT.

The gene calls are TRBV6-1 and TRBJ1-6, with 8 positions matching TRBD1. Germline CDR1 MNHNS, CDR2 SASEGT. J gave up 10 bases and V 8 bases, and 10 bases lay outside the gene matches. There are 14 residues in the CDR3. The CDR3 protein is CASLGGQGGSPLHF. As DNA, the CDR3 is TGTGCCAGCCTCGGCGGACAGGGAGGCTCACCCCTCCACTTT.

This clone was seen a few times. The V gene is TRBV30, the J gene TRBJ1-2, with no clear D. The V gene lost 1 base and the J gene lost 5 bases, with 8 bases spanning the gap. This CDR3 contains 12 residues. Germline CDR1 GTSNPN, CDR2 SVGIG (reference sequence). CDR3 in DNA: TGTGCCTGGAGTGAAGCAGGATATGGCTACACCTTC. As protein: CAWSEAGYGYTF.

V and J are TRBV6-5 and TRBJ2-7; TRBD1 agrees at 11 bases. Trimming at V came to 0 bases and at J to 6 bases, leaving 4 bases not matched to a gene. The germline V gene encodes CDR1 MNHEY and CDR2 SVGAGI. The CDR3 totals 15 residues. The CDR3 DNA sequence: TGTGCCAGCAGTTACTCTTCCGGGACAGGGGGCGAGCAGTACTTC. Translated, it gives CASSYSSGTGGEQYF.

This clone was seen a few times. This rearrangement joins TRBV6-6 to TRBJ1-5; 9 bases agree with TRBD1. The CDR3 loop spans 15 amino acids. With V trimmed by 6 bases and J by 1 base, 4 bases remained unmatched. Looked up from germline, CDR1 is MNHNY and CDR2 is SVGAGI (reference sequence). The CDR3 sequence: CASSRDRVSNQPQHF. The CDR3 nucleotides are TGTGCCAGCAGCAGGGACAGGGTAAGCAATCAGCCCCAGCATTTT.

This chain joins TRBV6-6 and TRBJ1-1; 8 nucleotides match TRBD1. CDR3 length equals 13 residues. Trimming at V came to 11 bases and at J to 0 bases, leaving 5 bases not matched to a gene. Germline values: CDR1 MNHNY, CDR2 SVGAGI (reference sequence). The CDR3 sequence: CAVHRGMNTEAFF. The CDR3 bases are TGTGCCGTACACAGGGGGATGAACACTGAAGCTTTCTTT.

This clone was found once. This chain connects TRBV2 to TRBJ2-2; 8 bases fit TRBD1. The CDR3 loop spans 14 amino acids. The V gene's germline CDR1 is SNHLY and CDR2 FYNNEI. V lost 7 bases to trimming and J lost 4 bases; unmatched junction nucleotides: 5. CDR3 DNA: TGTGCCAGCAAGGACAGGGCGACCACCGGGGAGCTGTTTTTT. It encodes CASKDRATTGELFF.

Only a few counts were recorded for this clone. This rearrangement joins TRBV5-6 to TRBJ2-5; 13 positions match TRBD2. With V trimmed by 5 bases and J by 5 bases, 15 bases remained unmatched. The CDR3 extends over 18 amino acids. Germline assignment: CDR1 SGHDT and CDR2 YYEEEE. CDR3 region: CASSLWFRGLAGVETQYF. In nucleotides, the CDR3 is TGTGCCAGCAGTCTCTGGTTCCGCGGACTAGCGGGAGTGGAGACCCAGTACTTC.

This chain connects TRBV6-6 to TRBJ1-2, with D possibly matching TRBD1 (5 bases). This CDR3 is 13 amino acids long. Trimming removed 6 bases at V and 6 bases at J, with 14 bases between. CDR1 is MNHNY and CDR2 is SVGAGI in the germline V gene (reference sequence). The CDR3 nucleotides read TGTGCCAGCAGCATTGAAGGGGTCAATGGCTACACCTTC. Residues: CASSIEGVNGYTF.

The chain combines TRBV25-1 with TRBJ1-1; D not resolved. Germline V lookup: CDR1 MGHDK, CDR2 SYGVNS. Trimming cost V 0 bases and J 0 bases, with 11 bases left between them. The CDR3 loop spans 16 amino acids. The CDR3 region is CASSEYHPAMNTEAFF. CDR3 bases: TGTGCCAGCAGTGAATATCACCCGGCGATGAACACTGAAGCTTTCTTT. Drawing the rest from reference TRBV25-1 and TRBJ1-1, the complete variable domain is EADIYQTPRYLVIGTGKKITLECSQTMGHDKMYWYQQDPGMELHLIHYSYGVNSTEKGDLSSESTVSRIRTEHFPLTLESARPSHTSQYLCASSEYHPAMNTEAFFGQGTRLTVV.

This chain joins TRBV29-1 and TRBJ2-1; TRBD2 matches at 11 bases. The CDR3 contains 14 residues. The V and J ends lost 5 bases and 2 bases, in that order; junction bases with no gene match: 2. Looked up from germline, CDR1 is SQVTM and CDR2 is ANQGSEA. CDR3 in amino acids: CSVLTSGAYNEQFF. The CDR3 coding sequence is TGCAGCGTTTTGACTAGCGGGGCCTACAATGAGCAGTTCTTC.

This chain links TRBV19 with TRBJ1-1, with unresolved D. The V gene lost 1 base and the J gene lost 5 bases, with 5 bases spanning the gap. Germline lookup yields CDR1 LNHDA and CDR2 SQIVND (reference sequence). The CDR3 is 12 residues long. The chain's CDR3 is CASSIGVTEAFF. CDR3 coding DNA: TGTGCCAGTAGTATAGGGGTTACTGAAGCTTTCTTT. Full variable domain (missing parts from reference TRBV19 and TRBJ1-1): DGGITQSPKYLFRKEGQNVTLSCEQNLNHDAMYWYRQDPGQGLRLIYYSQIVNDFQKGDIAEGYSVSREKKESFPLTVTSAQKNPTAFYLCASSIGVTEAFFGQGTRLTVV.

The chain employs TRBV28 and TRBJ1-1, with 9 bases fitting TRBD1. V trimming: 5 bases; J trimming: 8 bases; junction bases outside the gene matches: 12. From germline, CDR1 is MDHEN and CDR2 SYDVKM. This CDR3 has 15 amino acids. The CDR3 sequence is CASSPGATGGNEAFF. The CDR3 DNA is TGTGCCAGCAGTCCTGGGGCCACAGGGGGCAACGAAGCTTTCTTT.

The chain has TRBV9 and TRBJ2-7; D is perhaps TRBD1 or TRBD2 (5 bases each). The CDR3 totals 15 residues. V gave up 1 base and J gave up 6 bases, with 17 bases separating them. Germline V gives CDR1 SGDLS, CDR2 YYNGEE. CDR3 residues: CASSVSPGPKTEQYF. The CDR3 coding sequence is TGTGCCAGCAGCGTATCCCCGGGACCCAAAACCGAGCAGTACTTC.

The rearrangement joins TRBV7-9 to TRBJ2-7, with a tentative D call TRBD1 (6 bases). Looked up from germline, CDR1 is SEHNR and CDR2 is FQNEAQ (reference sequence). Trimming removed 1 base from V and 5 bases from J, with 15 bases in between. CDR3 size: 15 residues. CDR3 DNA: TGTGCCAGCAGCTTAGATTGGGACACATACGACGAGCAGTACTTC. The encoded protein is CASSLDWDTYDEQYF.

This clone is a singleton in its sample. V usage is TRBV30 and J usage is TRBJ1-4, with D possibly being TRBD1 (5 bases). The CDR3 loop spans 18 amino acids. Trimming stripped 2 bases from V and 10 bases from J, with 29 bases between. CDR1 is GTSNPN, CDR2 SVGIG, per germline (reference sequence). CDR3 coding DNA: TGTGCCTGGAGTTCGGGACCCACCGCGTTCTTGAAACCGGGAAAACTGTTTTTT. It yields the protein CAWSSGPTAFLKPGKLFF.

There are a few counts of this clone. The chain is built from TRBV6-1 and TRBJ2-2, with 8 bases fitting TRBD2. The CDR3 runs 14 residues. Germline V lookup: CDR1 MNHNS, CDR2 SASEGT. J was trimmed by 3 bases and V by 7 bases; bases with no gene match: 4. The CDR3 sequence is CASTGTRDTGELFF. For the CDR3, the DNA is TGTGCCAGCACCGGGACTAGAGACACCGGGGAGCTGTTTTTT.

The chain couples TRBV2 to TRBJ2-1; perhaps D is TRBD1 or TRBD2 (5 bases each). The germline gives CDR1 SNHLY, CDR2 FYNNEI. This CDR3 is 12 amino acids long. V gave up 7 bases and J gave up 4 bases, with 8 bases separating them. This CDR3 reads CASKEGYNEQFF. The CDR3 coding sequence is TGTGCCAGCAAAGAGGGGTACAATGAGCAGTTCTTC.

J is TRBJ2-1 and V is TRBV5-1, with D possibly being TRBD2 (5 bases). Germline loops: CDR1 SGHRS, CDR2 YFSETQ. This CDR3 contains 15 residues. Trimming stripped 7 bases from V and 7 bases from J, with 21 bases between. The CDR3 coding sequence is TGCGCCAGCGGGAGTGGAGACACCTCCATAAATGAGCAGTTCTTC. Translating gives CASGSGDTSINEQFF.

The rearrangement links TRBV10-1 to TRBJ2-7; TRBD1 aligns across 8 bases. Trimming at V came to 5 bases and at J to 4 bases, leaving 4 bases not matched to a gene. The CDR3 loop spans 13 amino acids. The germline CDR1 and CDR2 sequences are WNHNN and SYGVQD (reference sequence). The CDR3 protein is CASSLGQGYEQYF. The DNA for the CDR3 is TGCGCCAGCAGTCTTGGACAGGGATACGAGCAGTACTTC.

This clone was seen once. DNA of the CDR3: TGTGCCTCTACCGACGACCAGTGGAGCTATGGCTACACCTTC. Protein product: CASTDDQWSYGYTF. This chain links TRBV6-1 with TRBJ1-2; D remains ambiguous. Trimming left V 11 bases short and J 4 bases short, with 20 bases between. The CDR3 length is 14 residues. CDR1 and CDR2 from the germline V gene are MNHNS and SASEGT.

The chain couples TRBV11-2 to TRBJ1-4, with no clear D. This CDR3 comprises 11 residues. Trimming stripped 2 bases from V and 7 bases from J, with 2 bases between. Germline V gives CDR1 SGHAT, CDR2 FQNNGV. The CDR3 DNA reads TGTGCCAGCAGCTTAAGTGAAAAACTGTTTTTT. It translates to CASSLSEKLFF. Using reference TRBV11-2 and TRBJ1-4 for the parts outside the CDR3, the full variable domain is EAGVAQSPRYKIIEKRQSVAFWCNPISGHATLYWYQQILGQGPKLLIQFQNNGVVDDSQLPKDRFSAERLKGVDSTLKIQPAKLEDSAVYLCASSLSEKLFFGSGTQLSVL.

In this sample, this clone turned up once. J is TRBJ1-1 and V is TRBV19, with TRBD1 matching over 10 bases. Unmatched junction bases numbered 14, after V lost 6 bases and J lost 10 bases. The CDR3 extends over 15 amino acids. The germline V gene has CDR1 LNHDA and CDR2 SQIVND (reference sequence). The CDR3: CASSSSLGQGNGAFF. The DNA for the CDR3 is TGTGCCAGTAGCTCCTCACTGGGACAGGGGAACGGAGCTTTCTTT.

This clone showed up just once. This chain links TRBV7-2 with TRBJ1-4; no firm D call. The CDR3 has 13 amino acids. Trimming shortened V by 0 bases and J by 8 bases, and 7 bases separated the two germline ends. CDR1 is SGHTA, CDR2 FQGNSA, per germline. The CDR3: CASSLASREKLFF. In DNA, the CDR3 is TGTGCCAGCAGCTTAGCTTCGAGGGAAAAACTGTTTTTT.